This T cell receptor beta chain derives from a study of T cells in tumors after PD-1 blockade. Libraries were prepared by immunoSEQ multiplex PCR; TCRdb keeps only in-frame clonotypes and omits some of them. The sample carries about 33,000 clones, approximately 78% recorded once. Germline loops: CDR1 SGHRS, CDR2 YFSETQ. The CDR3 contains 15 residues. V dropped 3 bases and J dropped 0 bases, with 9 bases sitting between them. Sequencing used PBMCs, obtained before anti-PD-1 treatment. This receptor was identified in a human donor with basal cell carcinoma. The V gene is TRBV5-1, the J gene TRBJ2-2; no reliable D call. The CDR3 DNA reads TGCGCCAGCAGCTCCGGAGCTTCGAACACCGGGGAGCTGTTTTTT. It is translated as CASSSGASNTGELFF.